This entry concerns a single TCR beta chain. The antigen is unknown. V shed 2 bases and J 7 bases; nucleotides not matched to a gene: 10. This CDR3 is built from 15 residues. CDR1 and CDR2 from the germline V gene are MNHNS and SASEGT. The data belong to a study of memory CD4+ T cells and cytomegalovirus serostatus. Per the authors' pipeline: Out-of-frame sequences were removed, leaving 2 million or so distinct TCRbeta sequences. This table comes from immunoSEQ multiplex PCR, and its TCRdb copy is limited to in-frame clones, with some not included. The V and J calls and clone size come from that table; D and trimming were worked out from the DNA. Of over 60,000 clones in the sample, approximately 77% were seen once. Single viable CD3+CD4+CD8-CD45RO+ cells were sorted as the memory CD4+ T cells. Findings of the study overall: About 40% of the roughly 160 known CMV-associated TCRbeta sequences appeared in CD4+ memory.

Sequenced: memory CD4+ T cells from blood. The rearrangement links TRBV6-1 to TRBJ2-7; 8 nucleotides agree with TRBD1. The TCR comes from an adult in good health and CMV-seronegative. CDR3 sequence reads: CASSEQGQGVGEQYF. The CDR3 DNA reads as TGTGCCAGCAGTGAACAAGGACAGGGAGTGGGGGAGCAGTACTTC.